A single sample gave rise to the 18 T cell receptor beta chains below, sequenced in a study of CD4 T cells in relation to SARS-CoV-2 and coronaviruses. These receptors are not linked to any known antigen. The unexposed donors gave CD4+ T cells in about 2011-2018, prior to COVID-19. The cells were cultured for 10 days before CD4+ T cells were isolated. Repertoires were generated with immunoSEQ multiplex PCR, while TCRdb's copy carries only in-frame clones and drops some. This repertoire shows roughly 28,000 clones, approximately 73% found once; its top ten account for around a fifth. Sample: CD4+ T cells from PBMCs, cultured in vitro. The receptors were sampled from a human donor in good health.

This clone came up a few times. This rearrangement joins TRBV27 to TRBJ2-1, with D hard to call. The CDR3 extends over 13 amino acids. Trimming took 1 base from V and 7 from J, leaving 8 bases between them. Germline V gene lookup returns CDR1 MNHEY and CDR2 SMNVEV (reference sequence). Here the CDR3 DNA reads TGTGCCAGCAGTTTATTTAACGAAAATGAGCAGTTCTTC. Amino acids: CASSLFNENEQFF.

V usage is TRBV7-8 and J usage is TRBJ2-7; D uncertain. The CDR3 spans 13 residues. Germline CDR1 is SGHVS and CDR2 is FQNEAQ. V was cut by 4 bases and J by 4 bases, with 11 bases left in between. CDR3 region: CASSSIREYEQYF. The DNA of the CDR3 is TGTGCCAGCAGCTCCATAAGGGAATACGAGCAGTACTTC.

This clone was observed a single time. The CDR3 region has the DNA TGTGCCAGCAGGAGACAAACTGGAAACACCATATATTTT. Translation gives CASRRQTGNTIYF. The V and J genes are TRBV6-5 and TRBJ1-3; D uncertain. Trimming stripped 6 bases from V and 2 bases from J, with 8 bases between. The CDR3 has 13 residues. Looked up from germline, CDR1 is MNHEY and CDR2 is SVGAGI.

The sample holds one count of this clone. This chain uses TRBV2 with TRBJ1-2; no firm D call. CDR1 and CDR2 (germline): SNHLY, FYNNEI. V lost 2 bases and J 5 bases, leaving 6 bases between the germline ends. The CDR3 runs 12 residues. The CDR3 sequence: CASSERAYGYTF. DNA for the CDR3: TGTGCCAGCAGTGAAAGGGCTTATGGCTACACCTTC. Full variable domain (missing parts from reference TRBV2 and TRBJ1-2): EPEVTQTPSHQVTQMGQEVILRCVPISNHLYFYWYRQILGQKVEFLVSFYNNEISEKSEIFDDQFSVERPDGSNFTLKIRSTKLEDSAMYFCASSERAYGYTFGSGTRLTVV.

This clone was found once. V usage is TRBV5-1 and J usage is TRBJ2-5; no reliable D call. Germline V gene lookup returns CDR1 SGHRS and CDR2 YFSETQ. The CDR3 contains 13 residues. V lost 4 bases and J lost 0, with 7 bases in between. In DNA form, the CDR3 reads TGCGCCAGCAGCGACCCGTACCAAGAGACCCAGTACTTC. Its translation: CASSDPYQETQYF.

The chain is built from TRBV6-5 and TRBJ2-1, with 11 nucleotides matching TRBD1. The germline V gene encodes CDR1 MNHEY and CDR2 SVGAGI. Unmatched junction bases numbered 2, after V lost 4 bases and J lost 6 bases. This CDR3 contains 14 residues. The CDR3 coding sequence is TGTGCCAGCAGTTCGGGACAGGGGGTCAATGAGCAGTTCTTC. Translation gives CASSSGQGVNEQFF.

V is TRBV5-1 and J is TRBJ2-7; 8 bases are a match to TRBD2. Trimming removed 0 bases from V and 5 bases from J; junction bases left unmatched: 4. Germline V lookup: CDR1 SGHRS, CDR2 YFSETQ. This CDR3 has 14 amino acids. The CDR3 here is CASSLAGTSNEQYF. The CDR3 region has the DNA TGCGCCAGCAGCTTGGCCGGGACTAGTAACGAGCAGTACTTC.

This chain connects TRBV19 to TRBJ1-1; D remains unclear. Germline CDR1 is LNHDA and CDR2 is SQIVND (reference sequence). The CDR3 spans 14 residues. Trimming left V 5 bases short and J 6 bases short, with 16 bases between. The CDR3 region has the DNA TGTGCCAGTAGTTCCCCCCTGCGGCGGCCTGAAGCTTTCTTT. This encodes CASSSPLRRPEAFF.

This chain links TRBV19 with TRBJ1-1, with 8 bases identical to TRBD1. The length of the CDR3 is 13 residues. Germline CDR1 and CDR2: LNHDA and SQIVND (reference sequence). V lost 4 bases, J lost 3 bases, and 1 base stayed unmatched. The CDR3 sequence: CASSKDRDTEAFF. The CDR3 nucleotides read TGTGCCAGTAGTAAGGACAGGGACACTGAAGCTTTCTTT.

The rearrangement uses TRBV2 and TRBJ2-7; perhaps TRBD1 as D (6 bases). The germline gives CDR1 SNHLY, CDR2 FYNNEI. This CDR3 has 14 residues. Trimming stripped 5 bases from V and 4 bases from J, with 15 bases between. This CDR3 reads CASSIRSGEYEQYF. CDR3 DNA: TGTGCCAGCAGTATTAGGTCAGGGGAGTACGAGCAGTACTTC. The variable domain in full, completed from reference TRBV2 and TRBJ2-7, reads EPEVTQTPSHQVTQMGQEVILRCVPISNHLYFYWYRQILGQKVEFLVSFYNNEISEKSEIFDDQFSVERPDGSNFTLKIRSTKLEDSAMYFCASSIRSGEYEQYFGPGTRLTVT.

The genes are TRBV29-1 and TRBJ2-7; tentative D call: TRBD2 (5 bases). Germline CDR1 and CDR2: SQVTM and ANQGSEA. The CDR3 has 12 residues. Trimming cost V 2 bases and J 3 bases, with 8 bases left between them. Written as DNA, the CDR3 is TGCAGCGTTGAACAAGGAGGCTACGAGCAGTACTTC. Translation: CSVEQGGYEQYF.

This clone showed up just a few times. The chain joins TRBV9 to TRBJ1-6; the D gene is possibly TRBD1 (6 bases). CDR1 is SGDLS, CDR2 YYNGEE, per germline. This CDR3 spans 14 amino acids. The V end was cut by 0 bases, the J end by 5 bases, with 6 bases between. The CDR3 loop is CASSVDRDNSPLHF. The CDR3 DNA reads as TGTGCCAGCAGCGTAGACAGGGATAATTCACCCCTCCACTTT.

The rearrangement uses TRBV29-1 and TRBJ2-6; 7 positions agree with TRBD1. The CDR3 is made up of 16 amino acids. Per the germline V gene, CDR1 is SQVTM and CDR2 is ANQGSEA. V shed 5 bases, J shed 3 bases, and the junction held 10 bases outside the gene matches. The CDR3 bases are TGCAGCGTTTTAGGGACAGTAATTGGTGGGGCCAACGTCCTGACTTTC. It specifies CSVLGTVIGGANVLTF. The full variable domain, its missing parts supplied by reference TRBV29-1 and TRBJ2-6, is SAVISQKPSRDICQRGTSLTIQCQVDSQVTMMFWYRQQPGQSLTLIATANQGSEATYESGFVIDKFPISRPNLTFSTLTVSNMSPEDSSIYLCSVLGTVIGGANVLTFGAGSRLTVL.

The chain combines TRBV4-1 with TRBJ2-5; 8 bases are shared with TRBD1. V shed 2 bases, J shed 1 base, and the junction held 3 bases outside the gene matches. The CDR3 contains 15 residues. The germline V gene encodes CDR1 MGHRA and CDR2 YSYEKL. The CDR3 is CASSQPDRAQETQYF. The CDR3 bases are TGCGCCAGCAGCCAACCGGACAGGGCCCAAGAGACCCAGTACTTC.

The gene calls are TRBV27 and TRBJ2-7; 12 bases agree with TRBD2. Germline CDR1 reads MNHEY; CDR2 reads SMNVEV (reference sequence). The J segment lost 7 bases and the V segment lost 7 bases, leaving 8 bases of the junction unmatched. This CDR3 contains 14 residues. CDR3 DNA sequence: TGTGCCAGCACCGGGACTAGCGGGCTCAGGGAGCAGTACTTC. The encoded protein is CASTGTSGLREQYF.

The V call is TRBV18, the J call TRBJ1-1; no reliable D call. Germline CDR1 reads KGHSH; CDR2 reads LQKENI. The CDR3 is made up of 16 amino acids. Trimming pared 2 bases from V and 4 bases from J, leaving 17 bases between. CDR3 sequence: CASSPTPADVSTEAFF. CDR3 nucleotides: TGTGCCAGCTCACCAACCCCGGCAGACGTGAGCACTGAAGCTTTCTTT. Supplemented by reference TRBV18 and TRBJ1-1, the full variable domain reads NAGVMQNPRHLVRRRGQEARLRCSPMKGHSHVYWYRQLPEEGLKFMVYLQKENIIDESGMPKERFSAEFPKEGPSILRIQQVVRGDSAAYFCASSPTPADVSTEAFFGQGTRLTVV.

This sequence joins TRBV5-6 and TRBJ2-7, with unresolved D. Germline lookup yields CDR1 SGHDT and CDR2 YYEEEE. Trimming took 3 bases from V and 3 from J, leaving 4 bases between them. This CDR3 has 11 amino acids. In DNA form, the CDR3 reads TGTGCCAGCAGCTCCAGCTACGAGCAGTACTTC. This encodes CASSSSYEQYF.

This rearrangement joins TRBV6-5 to TRBJ2-3; D is uncertain. Germline V gene lookup returns CDR1 MNHEY and CDR2 SVGAGI. The CDR3 contains 15 residues. Trimming took off 5 bases at V and 1 base at J, with 13 bases between the two ends. The CDR3 region is CASSRRLLGTDTQYF. CDR3 DNA sequence: TGTGCCAGCAGTCGAAGACTGCTCGGCACAGATACGCAGTATTTT.